This T cell receptor (beta chain) derives from a study of vaccination and CD4 T cells after COVID-19. CDR3 length: 16 amino acids. CDR1 and CDR2 from the germline V gene are MNHEY and SMNVEV (reference sequence). At the Johns Hopkins FTIC core, DNA taken from cultured CD4+ T cells was sequenced by way of the Oncomine TCR Beta short-read assay. TCRdb passed the PCR reads through MiXCR, listing each CDR3 protein once. The sample contains about 19,000 distinct CDR3 sequences, about 61% of which appear only once. On this clonotype itself: Its cognate antigen is unknown. A junction boundary mismatches the germline segment, possibly from a read error.

Treatment reported: approximately nine-day PBMC culture with coronavirus spike peptide pools or control peptides (ViraFEST assay). Antigen-specific T cell expansion with peptide pools preceded TCR sequencing in the ViraFEST approach. Sequencing was done on a sample of CD4+ T cells from blood, cultured in vitro. This receptor was obtained from a human donor who had recovered from COVID-19. The rearrangement links TRBV27 to TRBJ1-6, with 8 bases lining up with TRBD1. The DNA of the CDR3 is TGTGCCAGCAGAAACCAGGGGGCCTCCAATAATTCACCCCTCCACTTT. This gives the protein CASRNQGASNNSPLHF.